The 32 T cell receptor beta chains presented below share a single source sample, sequenced in a study of blood T cells in healthy people across ages. Through a sample-barcoded 5' primer and a J-beta primer mix, a second PCR was run for about 6 to 11 cycles. Using its own MiXCR run on the 5' RACE reads, TCRdb lists one record per CDR3 protein. The repertoire holds fewer than 2,000,000 distinct CDR3 sequences, with about 39% as singletons. The specimen was blood. Receptors were obtained from a human donor in good health.

This rearrangement joins TRBV7-3 to TRBJ1-5; D perhaps matches TRBD1 (6 bases). The CDR3 has 16 amino acids. Trimming left V 2 bases short and J 4 bases short, with 15 bases between. Germline CDR1 reads SGHTA; CDR2 reads FQGTGA. DNA of the CDR3: TGTGCCAGCAGCTTATTCCGGGGGCAGCCAAATCAGCCCCAGCATTTT. This sequence encodes CASSLFRGQPNQPQHF.

Here the CDR3 reads CASSSRFGASGETQYF. CDR3 coding DNA: TGTGCCAGCAGCTCTAGGTTCGGTGCGTCGGGGGAGACCCAGTACTTC. The V call is TRBV7-2, the J call TRBJ2-5, with D possibly being TRBD2 (5 bases). V was cut by 4 bases and J by 5 bases, with 20 bases left in between. The CDR3 extends over 16 amino acids. Germline V gene lookup returns CDR1 SGHTA and CDR2 FQGNSA.

This clonotype was counted a few times. This chain joins TRBV4-2 and TRBJ2-1; 10 bases align to TRBD1. The CDR3 has 15 amino acids. Germline lookup yields CDR1 LGHNA and CDR2 YNFKEQ. After removal of 4 bases from V and 8 bases from J, the junction contained 8 bases not matched to a gene. The DNA of the CDR3 is TGTGCCAGCAGCCTTCGGGGACAGGGGTCCGATGAGCAGTTCTTC. This gives the protein CASSLRGQGSDEQFF.

The J gene is TRBJ2-3, the V gene TRBV27, with 10 bases fitting TRBD2. This CDR3 is 17 amino acids long. V shed 0 bases, J shed 6 bases, and the junction held 9 bases outside the gene matches. Germline lookup yields CDR1 MNHEY and CDR2 SMNVEV (reference sequence). As DNA, the CDR3 is TGTGCCAGCAGTTTATCCGTGTCAGCGGGGGGGTACGATACGCAGTATTTT. Protein sequence: CASSLSVSAGGYDTQYF.

This clonotype showed up just a few times. The chain couples TRBV7-2 to TRBJ1-2, with 9 bases identical to TRBD1. Germline CDR1 and CDR2: SGHTA and FQGNSA. The CDR3 consists of 16 residues. J lost 1 base, V lost 3 bases, and 6 bases had no gene match. The CDR3 is CASSFYRQGGNYGYTF. The CDR3 DNA is TGTGCCAGCAGCTTTTACAGACAGGGGGGTAACTATGGCTACACCTTC. Full variable domain (remainder filled in from reference TRBV7-2 and TRBJ1-2): GAGVSQSPSNKVTEKGKDVELRCDPISGHTALYWYRQSLGQGLEFLIYFQGNSAPDKSGLPSDRFSAERTGGSVSTLTIQRTQQEDSAVYLCASSFYRQGGNYGYTFGSGTRLTVV.

This chain links TRBV12-3 or TRBV12-4 with TRBJ2-5; TRBD1 aligns across 7 bases. CDR3 length: 13 residues. V shed 6 bases, J shed 5 bases, and the junction held 6 bases outside the gene matches. The CDR3 loop is CASRETGYETQYF. The CDR3, as DNA: TGTGCCAGCAGAGAGACAGGGTACGAGACCCAGTACTTC.

The chain uses TRBV9 and TRBJ2-1; TRBD2 agrees at 7 bases. The CDR3 has 15 residues. CDR1 is SGDLS and CDR2 is YYNGEE in the germline V gene. J was trimmed by 5 bases and V by 1 base; bases with no gene match: 6. The CDR3 sequence is CASSVSGTTHNEQFF. In DNA, the CDR3 is TGTGCCAGCAGCGTATCAGGGACTACTCACAATGAGCAGTTCTTC.

V and J are TRBV28 and TRBJ1-5; D remains unclear. The CDR3 runs 17 residues. From germline, CDR1 is MDHEN and CDR2 SYDVKM. V was cut by 6 bases and J by 6 bases, with 24 bases left in between. For the CDR3, the DNA is TGTGCCAGCAGAATAGTTGTGGACGAAGATTGGGGTCAGCCCCAGCATTTT. This codes for CASRIVVDEDWGQPQHF.

This chain uses TRBV12-3 or TRBV12-4 with TRBJ2-3, with 7 bases that match TRBD1. V was clipped by 7 bases and J by 3 bases; unmatched bases: 7. The CDR3 length is 14 residues. CDR3 amino acids: CASTLDRETDTQYF. The CDR3 bases are TGTGCCAGCACCTTAGACAGGGAAACAGATACGCAGTATTTT.

This clonotype showed up just a few times. The chain employs TRBV12-3 or TRBV12-4 and TRBJ2-7; D is possibly TRBD1 (6 bases). The CDR3 extends over 14 amino acids. Trimming shortened V by 8 bases and J by 6 bases, and 20 bases separated the two germline ends. The DNA of the CDR3 is TGTGCCAGCGCCCAGGGGACCCTCGGGTCCGAGCAGTACTTC. This translates into CASAQGTLGSEQYF.

V and J are TRBV7-2 and TRBJ1-2; 10 bases fit TRBD1. V shed 1 base, J shed 8 bases, and the junction held 7 bases outside the gene matches. The CDR3 runs 15 residues. CDR1 and CDR2 from the germline V gene are SGHTA and FQGNSA. The CDR3 is CASSLGSGTGDGYTF. The CDR3 DNA is TGTGCCAGCAGCTTAGGGTCGGGGACAGGGGACGGCTACACCTTC.

Comments on this clonotype: The germline gene is not matched at one end of the junction; a read error may be the cause. V gene TRBV5-1 combines with J gene TRBJ1-2, with TRBD1 matching over 8 bases. The CDR3 consists of 13 residues. Germline V gives CDR1 SGHRS, CDR2 YFSETQ. The DNA of the CDR3 is TGCGCCAGCGGCTTCCGAGGACAGGGTGGCTACACCTTC. Its protein is CASGFRGQGGYTF.

The V call is TRBV28, the J call TRBJ1-4; 8 bases are shared with TRBD1. The CDR3 is made up of 15 amino acids. J gave up 7 bases and V 5 bases, and 9 bases lay outside the gene matches. The germline V gene encodes CDR1 MDHEN and CDR2 SYDVKM. The CDR3 is CASSTRTGWGEKLFF. Written as DNA, the CDR3 is TGTGCCAGCAGTACCAGGACAGGGTGGGGTGAAAAACTGTTTTTT. The full variable domain, with the rest looked up from reference TRBV28 and TRBJ1-4, is DVKVTQSSRYLVKRTGEKVFLECVQDMDHENMFWYRQDPGLGLRLIYFSYDVKMKEKGDIPEGYSVSREKKERFSLILESASTNQTSMYLCASSTRTGWGEKLFFGSGTQLSVL.

The V and J genes are TRBV6-5 and TRBJ2-4; D is undetermined. CDR3 size: 13 residues. Germline V CDR1 and CDR2: MNHEY, SVGAGI. V shed 6 bases and J shed 0 bases, with 6 bases lying between them. The CDR3 coding sequence is TGTGCCAGCAGGGGTCAAGCCAAAAACATTCAGTACTTC. It codes for CASRGQAKNIQYF.

V usage is TRBV5-1 and J usage is TRBJ2-1; D might be TRBD1 (7 bases). The V end lost 4 bases, the J end lost 10 bases, and 15 bases lay between the germline ends. Germline CDR1 is SGHRS and CDR2 is YFSETQ. The CDR3 runs to 13 residues. CDR3: CASSPGEDREQFF. CDR3 nucleotides: TGCGCCAGCAGCCCAGGGGAGGACAGGGAGCAGTTCTTC.

This chain joins TRBV10-3 and TRBJ2-5; D gene ambiguous. In germline, CDR1 is ENHRY, CDR2 SYGVKD. V lost 3 bases and J 0 bases, leaving 8 bases between the germline ends. The CDR3 is made up of 14 amino acids. CDR3 nucleotide sequence: TGTGCCATCAGTGATAGTTTTGACCAAGAGACCCAGTACTTC. This gives the protein CAISDSFDQETQYF.

This clonotype was recorded a few times. DNA of the CDR3: TGTGCCAGCAGTACCTTGGGATTTGTGCAGTTCTTC. This encodes CASSTLGFVQFF. This chain links TRBV2 with TRBJ2-1; D not certain. Between the trimmed V and J ends, which lost 5 bases and 12 bases, there was a span of 14 bases. Germline V gene sequence: CDR1 SNHLY, CDR2 FYNNEI. This CDR3 has 12 residues.

Concerning this clonotype: A much larger clone lies a single base off, so this may be a read error. The chain links TRBV4-3 to TRBJ2-1; D remains unclear. Germline-derived CDR1 and CDR2 are LGHNA and YSLEER. The CDR3 runs to 12 residues. In nucleotides, the CDR3 is TGCGCCAGCGGCCAGTACATGGGTCGTCAGTTCTTC. Translated: CASGQYMGRQFF.

This clonotype was seen a few times. The chain joins TRBV2 to TRBJ2-3; D call uncertain. The CDR3 spans 12 residues. Trimming removed 8 bases at V and 4 bases at J, with 10 bases between. Germline CDR1 reads SNHLY; CDR2 reads FYNNEI. The CDR3 protein is CASETPPDTQYF. CDR3 coding DNA: TGTGCCAGCGAAACACCTCCAGATACGCAGTATTTT. Supplemented by reference TRBV2 and TRBJ2-3, the full variable domain reads EPEVTQTPSHQVTQMGQEVILRCVPISNHLYFYWYRQILGQKVEFLVSFYNNEISEKSEIFDDQFSVERPDGSNFTLKIRSTKLEDSAMYFCASETPPDTQYFGPGTRLTVL.

This clonotype has only a few counts. The chain joins TRBV6-2 or TRBV6-3 to TRBJ1-1, with a weak D call TRBD1 (5 bases). There are 15 residues in the CDR3. V was pared by 2 bases and J by 1 base, with 11 bases between. Germline V lookup: CDR1 MNHEY, CDR2 SVGEGT. The CDR3: CASSYRDGGNTEAFF. The CDR3 DNA follows: TGTGCCAGCAGTTACAGGGACGGGGGGAACACTGAAGCTTTCTTT.

This clonotype was counted a few times. A junction boundary mismatches the germline segment, possibly from a read error. The gene calls are TRBV18 and TRBJ2-7, with 11 positions matching TRBD1. From germline, CDR1 is KGHSH and CDR2 LQKENI. The CDR3 loop spans 14 amino acids. The CDR3 here is CASSGDRGAYEQYF. As DNA, the CDR3 is TGCGCCAGCAGCGGGGACAGGGGGGCCTACGAGCAGTACTTC.

This clonotype was picked up a small number of times. The V and J genes are TRBV7-9 and TRBJ2-1, with D tentatively TRBD2 (6 bases). The CDR3 is made up of 15 amino acids. Per the germline V gene, CDR1 is SEHNR and CDR2 is FQNEAQ (reference sequence). V was shortened by 5 bases and J by 8 bases, with 19 bases between the two germline ends. The CDR3 coding sequence is TGTGCCAGCAGCCTACTGACTAGTAGTGTGCATGAGCAGTTCTTC. This encodes CASSLLTSSVHEQFF.

The chain recombines TRBV6-5 with TRBJ2-7; D is ambiguous. CDR1 and CDR2 (germline): MNHEY, SVGAGI. Trimming took off 5 bases at V and 0 bases at J, with 11 bases between the two ends. This CDR3 is built from 14 residues. The CDR3 here is CASSRTTSSYEQYF. The CDR3 coding sequence is TGTGCCAGCAGTAGAACTACCTCCTCCTACGAGCAGTACTTC.

In nucleotides, the CDR3 is TGCAGCGTTGAAGGTTCGGAGGACGCCTTTCGTTCCACTGAAGCTTTCTTT. Encoded protein: CSVEGSEDAFRSTEAFF. This chain links TRBV29-1 with TRBJ1-1; unclear D gene. The CDR3 covers 17 residues. Deletions cut 1 base from V and 4 bases from J, with 22 bases between. Germline V CDR1 and CDR2: SQVTM, ANQGSEA.

V is TRBV6-1 and J is TRBJ2-7; D is perhaps TRBD1 (5 bases). Germline CDR1 reads MNHNS; CDR2 reads SASEGT. The CDR3 is 15 residues long. V was cut by 2 bases and J by 6 bases, with 17 bases left in between. CDR3 protein: CASSELTEAGPEQYF. The DNA of the CDR3 is TGTGCCAGCAGTGAACTAACAGAGGCAGGGCCCGAGCAGTACTTC.

This clonotype was observed a few times. The chain recombines TRBV12-3 or TRBV12-4 with TRBJ2-1; D ambiguous. The CDR3 extends over 14 amino acids. The V and J ends lost 7 bases and 4 bases respectively, with 14 bases between them. The CDR3 DNA sequence: TGTGCCAGCACCCGCATGGTTCCTTACAATGAGCAGTTCTTC. Its protein product is CASTRMVPYNEQFF.

The table lists this clonotype with a few counts. The V gene is TRBV7-6, the J gene TRBJ1-2, with D possibly TRBD1 on 5 matching bases. Germline V lookup: CDR1 SGHVS, CDR2 FNYEAQ. The V end lost 5 bases, the J end lost 8 bases, and 21 bases lay between the germline ends. The CDR3 length is 15 residues. The DNA of the CDR3 is TGTGCCAGCAGCGCATTTGGAGGGCAGGGTAGAGGCTACACCTTC. Translation gives CASSAFGGQGRGYTF. The full variable domain, with the rest looked up from reference TRBV7-6 and TRBJ1-2, is GAGVSQSPRYKVTKRGQDVALRCDPISGHVSLYWYRQALGQGPEFLTYFNYEAQQDKSGLPNDRFSAERPEGSISTLTIQRTEQRDSAMYRCASSAFGGQGRGYTFGSGTRLTVV.

This clonotype was recorded once. The J gene is TRBJ2-6, the V gene TRBV20-1, with D possibly TRBD1 on 7 matching bases. Trimming stripped 2 bases from V and 18 bases from J, with 26 bases between. The CDR3 contains 15 residues. Germline V gene sequence: CDR1 DFQATT, CDR2 SNEGSKA (reference sequence). In DNA form, the CDR3 reads TGCAGTGCTAGACCACAGGGCAGGGGGGCCAACGCCCGGACTTTC. Translated, it gives CSARPQGRGANARTF.

This clonotype has a single count. The chain couples TRBV3-1 to TRBJ2-1, with TRBD1 matching 8 bases. The J segment lost 0 bases and the V segment lost 2 bases, leaving 6 bases of the junction unmatched. Germline CDR1 is LGHDT and CDR2 is YNNKEL (reference sequence). The CDR3 has 17 residues. The CDR3 sequence is CASSQPRTGSSYNEQFF. The DNA for the CDR3 is TGTGCCAGCAGCCAACCACGGACAGGGAGCTCCTACAATGAGCAGTTCTTC.

The table lists this clonotype with a few counts. This sequence joins TRBV4-3 and TRBJ2-1; 8 bases fit TRBD2. The V gene's germline CDR1 is LGHNA and CDR2 YSLEER. The length of the CDR3 is 15 residues. V gave up 1 base and J gave up 6 bases; unmatched junction bases: 5. The CDR3 region has the DNA TGCGCCAGCAGCCAAGTAGTACGGGGGGGCAATGAGCAGTTCTTC. It translates to CASSQVVRGGNEQFF.

This clonotype was seen only a few times. CDR3 nucleotides: TGTGCCAGCAACATCGGACCGGAGGGCTACACCTTC. It encodes CASNIGPEGYTF. The gene calls are TRBV7-9 and TRBJ1-2, with D unresolved. Between the trimmed V and J ends, which lost 7 bases and 8 bases, there was a span of 14 bases. The CDR3 spans 12 residues. Germline CDR1 and CDR2: SEHNR and FQNEAQ (reference sequence). Full variable domain (remainder filled in from reference TRBV7-9 and TRBJ1-2): DTGVSQNPRHKITKRGQNVTFRCDPISEHNRLYWYRQTLGQGPEFLTYFQNEAQLEKSRLLSDRFSAERPKGSFSTLEIQRTEQGDSAMYLCASNIGPEGYTFGSGTRLTVV.

As to this clonotype: The junction differs from germline at one of its ends, possibly a read error. This chain uses TRBV7-2 with TRBJ2-1, with D maybe TRBD1 (5 bases). Germline CDR1 reads SGHTA; CDR2 reads FQGNSA. CDR3 length: 13 amino acids. CDR3 in amino acids: CASGRVGYNERFF. CDR3 nucleotide sequence: TGTGCCAGCGGCAGGGTCGGCTACAATGAGCGGTTCTTC.